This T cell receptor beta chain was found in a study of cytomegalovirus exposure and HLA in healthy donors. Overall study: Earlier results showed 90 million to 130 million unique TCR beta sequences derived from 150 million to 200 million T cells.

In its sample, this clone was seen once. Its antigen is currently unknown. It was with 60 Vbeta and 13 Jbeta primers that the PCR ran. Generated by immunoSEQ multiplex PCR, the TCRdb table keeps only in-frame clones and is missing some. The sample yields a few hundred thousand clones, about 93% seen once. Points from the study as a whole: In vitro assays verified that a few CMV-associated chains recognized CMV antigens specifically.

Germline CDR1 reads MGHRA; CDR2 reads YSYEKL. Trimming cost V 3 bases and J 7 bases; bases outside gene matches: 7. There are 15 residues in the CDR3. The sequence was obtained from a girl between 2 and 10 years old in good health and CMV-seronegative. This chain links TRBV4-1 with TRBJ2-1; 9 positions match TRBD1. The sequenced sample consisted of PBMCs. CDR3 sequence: CASSHFGQGINEQFF. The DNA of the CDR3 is TGCGCCAGCAGCCACTTTGGACAGGGGATAAATGAGCAGTTCTTC.